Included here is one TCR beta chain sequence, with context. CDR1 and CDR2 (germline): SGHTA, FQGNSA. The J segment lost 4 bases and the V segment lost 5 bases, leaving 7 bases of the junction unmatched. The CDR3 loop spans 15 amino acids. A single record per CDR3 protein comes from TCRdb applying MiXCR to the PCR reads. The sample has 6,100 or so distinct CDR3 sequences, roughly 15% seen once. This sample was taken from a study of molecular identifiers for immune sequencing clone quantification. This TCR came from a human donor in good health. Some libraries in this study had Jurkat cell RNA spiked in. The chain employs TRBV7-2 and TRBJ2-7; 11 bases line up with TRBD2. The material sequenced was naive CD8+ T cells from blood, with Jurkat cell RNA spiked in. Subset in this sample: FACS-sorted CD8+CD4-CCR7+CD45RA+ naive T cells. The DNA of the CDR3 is TGTGCCAGCAGCCACCAGACTAGCGGGGTGTACGAGCAGTACTTC. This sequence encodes CASSHQTSGVYEQYF.